A selection of T cell receptor beta chains follows, all from one sample in a study of breast tumors, draining lymph nodes, adjacent tissues. TCRdb re-derived calls from the multiplex PCR reads in MiXCR, one entry per CDR3 protein. Altogether about 130,000 distinct CDR3 sequences are present, around 20% being singletons, with the ten largest covering roughly 2.4%. The sequenced material came from axillary lymph node tissue. These receptors originate from a female donor with breast cancer. Some clones in this sample may be carry-over from other donors' samples. The CDR3 runs from the conserved cysteine through the conserved F or W. A D gene is named only where the DNA matches it firmly. Part of the rows lack a size; the others show once, few, many or a class for expanded clones.

D: NA
J: TRBJ2-7
V: TRBV5-6
size: many
CDR3: CASSLVTVLPDGTYEQYF
DNA: TGTGCCAGCAGCTTGGTTACCGTTCTCCCCGACGGGACCTACGAGCAGTACTTC

D: NA
J: TRBJ2-3
V: TRBV11-2
size: many
CDR3: CASSSARLDTDTQYF
DNA: TGTGCCAGCAGCTCAGCCAGGCTGGACACAGATACGCAGTATTTT

D: TRBD1
J: TRBJ1-3
V: TRBV30
size: few
CDR3: CAWSVRQQGWGNTIYF
DNA: TGTGCCTGGAGTGTAAGACAACAGGGGTGGGGAAACACCATATATTTT

D: NA
J: TRBJ2-1
V: TRBV20-1
size: many
CDR3: CSAGRDSLGEQFF
DNA: TGCAGTGCTGGCCGAGACTCACTAGGGGAGCAGTTCTTC

D: NA
J: TRBJ2-7
V: TRBV9
size: NA
CDR3: CASGSTSFSYEQYF
DNA: TGTGCCAGCGGCTCTACGAGTTTCTCCTACGAGCAGTACTTC

D: NA
J: TRBJ2-1
V: TRBV11-3
size: many
CDR3: CASSLGPGPGEQFF
DNA: TGTGCCAGCAGCTTAGGACCGGGTCCCGGTGAGCAGTTCTTC

D: NA
J: TRBJ1-2
V: TRBV6-5
size: many
CDR3: CASTPNPGGSYGYTF
DNA: TGTGCCAGCACCCCCAACCCCGGGGGCAGCTATGGCTACACCTTC

D: TRBD1
J: TRBJ2-1
V: TRBV27
size: many
CDR3: CASSFWTGDEQFF
DNA: TGTGCCAGCAGTTTTTGGACAGGGGATGAGCAGTTCTTC

D: TRBD2
J: TRBJ2-1
V: TRBV7-2
size: NA
CDR3: CASSRGASGRALQQFF
DNA: TGTGCCAGCAGCAGAGGTGCTAGCGGGAGGGCCTTGCAGCAGTTCTTC

D: NA
J: TRBJ2-3
V: TRBV12-3/TRBV12-4
size: many
CDR3: CASSIPGTDTQYF
DNA: TGTGCCAGCAGTATACCGGGGACAGATACGCAGTATTTT

D: NA
J: TRBJ1-5
V: TRBV18
size: few
CDR3: CASSPDNGNQPQHF
DNA: TGTGCCAGCTCACCGGACAATGGGAATCAGCCCCAGCATTTT

D: TRBD2
J: TRBJ2-7
V: TRBV5-5
size: many
CDR3: CASSRKGLAGVGEQYF
DNA: TGTGCCAGCAGCCGCAAGGGACTAGCGGGAGTCGGCGAGCAGTACTTC

D: TRBD1
J: TRBJ2-5
V: TRBV5-1
size: many
CDR3: CASGKDRAETQYF
DNA: TGCGCCAGCGGAAAGGACAGGGCGGAGACCCAGTACTTC

D: NA
J: TRBJ1-2
V: TRBV12-3/TRBV12-4
size: many
CDR3: CASSNHRTTNYGYTF
DNA: TGTGCCAGCAGCAACCACAGAACTACTAACTATGGCTACACCTTC

D: NA
J: TRBJ1-3
V: TRBV27
size: NA
CDR3: CASRAYSGNTIYF
DNA: TGTGCCAGCAGGGCATACTCTGGAAACACCATATATTTT

D: TRBD2
J: TRBJ2-7
V: TRBV20-1
size: many
CDR3: CSASATSGSYEQYF
DNA: TGCAGTGCTAGCGCGACTAGCGGGAGCTACGAGCAGTACTTC

D: NA
J: TRBJ2-7
V: TRBV12-3/TRBV12-4
size: many
CDR3: CASSLSRLAYEQYF
DNA: TGTGCCAGCAGTTTATCCAGGCTGGCCTACGAGCAGTACTTC

D: TRBD2
J: TRBJ2-7
V: TRBV12-5
size: many
CDR3: CASGLVGTSGSPYEQYF
DNA: TGTGCTAGTGGTTTGGTCGGGACTAGCGGGAGTCCCTACGAGCAGTACTTC

D: NA
J: TRBJ1-5
V: TRBV12-3/TRBV12-4
size: many
CDR3: CASTLAGRTDQPQHF
DNA: TGTGCCAGCACTCTGGCCGGCCGGACTGATCAGCCCCAGCATTTT

D: TRBD1
J: TRBJ2-2
V: TRBV5-1
size: NA
CDR3: CASRGTGGTRGTGKLFF
DNA: TGCGCCAGCAGGGGGACAGGGGGCACCCGAGGCACCGGGAAGCTGTTTTTT

D: TRBD2
J: TRBJ2-3
V: TRBV27
size: few
CDR3: CASSLGLAGGPATQYF
DNA: TGTGCCAGCAGTCTCGGACTAGCGGGAGGGCCTGCTACGCAGTATTTT

D: NA
J: TRBJ2-3
V: TRBV7-9
size: many
CDR3: CASSFTGAQRTDTQYF
DNA: TGTGCCAGCAGCTTTACGGGGGCCCAACGCACAGATACGCAGTATTTT

D: NA
J: TRBJ2-3
V: TRBV10-3
size: many
CDR3: CAIRSDTSTDTQYF
DNA: TGTGCCATCAGATCCGACACCTCCACAGATACGCAGTATTTT

D: NA
J: TRBJ1-6
V: TRBV9
size: many
CDR3: CASSGLGSGDGSPLHF
DNA: TGTGCCAGCAGCGGATTAGGGTCGGGGGACGGCTCACCCCTCCACTTT

D: TRBD1
J: TRBJ1-4
V: TRBV10-3
size: many
CDR3: CAISSGQGAQGKLFF
DNA: TGTGCCATCAGTTCTGGACAGGGGGCACAGGGAAAACTGTTTTTT

D: TRBD2
J: TRBJ2-1
V: TRBV30
size: NA
CDR3: CAWSALLAGEDGQFF
DNA: TGTGCCTGGAGTGCCCTCCTAGCGGGAGAGGATGGGCAGTTCTTC

D: NA
J: TRBJ2-7
V: TRBV30
size: many
CDR3: CAWSPGLAYEQYF
DNA: TGTGCCTGGAGTCCGGGCCTTGCCTACGAGCAGTACTTC

D: NA
J: TRBJ2-1
V: TRBV27
size: many
CDR3: CASSSRDGEQFF
DNA: TGTGCCAGCAGTTCCCGGGACGGTGAGCAGTTCTTC

D: TRBD2
J: TRBJ2-5
V: TRBV9
size: many
CDR3: CASSVLGGGLQETQYF
DNA: TGTGCCAGCAGCGTCCTCGGGGGGGGGCTCCAAGAGACCCAGTACTTC

D: TRBD2
J: TRBJ2-5
V: TRBV5-4
size: many
CDR3: CASSQVAGQETQYF
DNA: TGTGCCAGCAGCCAGGTAGCGGGGCAAGAGACCCAGTACTTC